This record looks at one T cell receptor beta chain sequence and its context. The antigen remains unidentified. The Oncomine TCR Beta short-read assay sequenced DNA from cultured CD4+ T cells. Via MiXCR, TCRdb re-called the PCR reads, giving one row per CDR3 protein. This sample has 10,000 to 15,000 distinct CDR3 sequences, with roughly four fifths found just once. Trimming stripped 0 bases from V and 7 bases from J, with 10 bases between. The germline V gene has CDR1 DFQATT and CDR2 SNEGSKA (reference sequence). The CDR3 totals 14 residues. This sample was taken from a study of vaccination and CD4 T cells after COVID-19. Study as a whole: Each enrolled participant received a two-dose regimen of either BNT162b2 or mRNA-1273 vaccine.

The treatment denotes: roughly 10-day PBMC culture with coronavirus spike peptide pools or control peptides (ViraFEST assay). The sequences come from CD4+ T cells from blood, cultured in vitro, collected after SARS-CoV-2 vaccination. The clonotype comes from a human donor who received a COVID-19 vaccine. V is TRBV20-1 and J is TRBJ1-6, with D possibly being TRBD1 (6 bases). CDR3 DNA sequence: TGCAGTGCTAGAGAGGGGGGGCTCAATTCACCCCTCCACTTT. This translates into CSAREGGLNSPLHF.